This T cell receptor (beta chain) was sequenced in a study of CXCR3-negative and CXCR3-positive naive CD8 T cells. Whole-study findings and limits: Memory CD8+ T cell repertoires were far less diverse than both naive subsets. The study found more hydrophobic TRB CDR3s in CXCR3-positive naive cells than in CXCR3-negative naive cells.

UMI-tagged TRB cDNA libraries were built via 5' RACE. Following a re-call of the 5' RACE reads, TCRdb has one entry per CDR3 protein and lacks DNA. The listing records 100,000 or so distinct CDR3 sequences. Germline values: CDR1 DFQATT, CDR2 SNEGSKA (reference sequence). This CDR3 comprises 18 residues. All CD8+ T cell subsets were sorted in triplicate at 300,000 cells each. With respect to this clonotype: Its antigen is not known.

This TCR derives from a human donor in good health. Some clones in this sample may be carry-over from other donors' samples. The specimen was naive CXCR3+ CD8+ T cells from blood. Subset specified: CD45RO-CCR7+CD27+CD95- naive CD8+ T cells expressing CXCR3 (TNR3+). V usage is TRBV20-1 and J usage is TRBJ2-1; TCRdb indicates TRBD2, and absent DNA this call remains unverified. CDR3 region: CSARDTYLAGVRYNEQFF.